Shown below are 24 T cell receptor beta chains from a single sample sequenced in a study of T cells after yellow fever vaccination. TCRdb ran MiXCR on the 5' RACE reads and lists one entry per CDR3 protein. The sample shows 450,000 to 600,000 distinct CDR3 sequences, around an eighth of them seen only once. The input for sequencing was PBMCs, taken on the day of the yellow fever booster vaccination. The receptors were sampled from a man aged 25-45 years who received the YFV17D yellow fever vaccine.

The J gene is TRBJ2-7, the V gene TRBV10-3; D is uncertain. Germline V gene sequence: CDR1 ENHRY, CDR2 SYGVKD. The CDR3 consists of 15 residues. V dropped 0 bases and J dropped 3 bases, with 12 bases sitting between them. The CDR3 reads CAISESGFRNYEQYF. The CDR3 DNA follows: TGTGCCATCAGTGAGTCGGGTTTTAGGAACTACGAGCAGTACTTC.

The chain recombines TRBV20-1 with TRBJ2-7; 7 bases agree with TRBD2. The CDR3 contains 13 residues. In germline, CDR1 is DFQATT, CDR2 SNEGSKA (reference sequence). V lost 6 bases and J lost 6; bases outside the gene matches: 11. The CDR3 sequence: CSALQSAGLEQYF. The CDR3, as DNA: TGCAGTGCCCTCCAGTCAGCGGGACTCGAGCAGTACTTC.

This clonotype was observed a handful of times. V and J are TRBV28 and TRBJ2-1, with D maybe TRBD2 (6 bases). The CDR3 sequence is 11 residues long. Trimming shortened V by 5 bases and J by 13 bases, and 12 bases separated the two germline ends. CDR1 is MDHEN, CDR2 SYDVKM, per germline. CDR3 loop: CASSLGLLQFF. The CDR3 nucleotides are TGTGCCAGCAGTCTGGGACTGCTCCAGTTCTTC.

This clonotype came up many times. The chain is built from TRBV20-1 and TRBJ1-1; possible D gene TRBD1, 5 bases. From germline, CDR1 is DFQATT and CDR2 SNEGSKA (reference sequence). V shed 6 bases and J shed 1 base, with 12 bases lying between them. The CDR3 loop spans 13 amino acids. The CDR3 here is CSAGGVANTEAFF. The CDR3 DNA follows: TGCAGTGCCGGAGGGGTCGCGAACACTGAAGCTTTCTTT.

The rearrangement joins TRBV18 to TRBJ2-3; 9 nucleotides match TRBD1. V lost 3 bases, J lost 3 bases, and 10 bases stayed unmatched. The germline gives CDR1 KGHSH, CDR2 LQKENI. CDR3 length: 17 residues. CDR3: CASSPLILGTGTDTQYF. The CDR3 coding sequence is TGTGCCAGCTCACCGCTGATACTTGGGACAGGGACAGATACGCAGTATTTT. Supplemented by reference TRBV18 and TRBJ2-3, the full variable domain reads NAGVMQNPRHLVRRRGQEARLRCSPMKGHSHVYWYRQLPEEGLKFMVYLQKENIIDESGMPKERFSAEFPKEGPSILRIQQVVRGDSAAYFCASSPLILGTGTDTQYFGPGTRLTVL.

This clonotype was seen a few times. The genes are TRBV2 and TRBJ2-2; D may match TRBD1 or TRBD2 (5 bases each). Trimming pared 6 bases from V and 5 bases from J, leaving 16 bases between. The CDR3 is made up of 15 amino acids. Germline CDR1 SNHLY, CDR2 FYNNEI. The CDR3 region is CASSGDLPGTGELFF. The CDR3 nucleotides read TGTGCCAGCAGCGGGGACCTACCCGGGACCGGGGAGCTGTTTTTT. The whole variable domain, remainder taken from reference TRBV2 and TRBJ2-2, is EPEVTQTPSHQVTQMGQEVILRCVPISNHLYFYWYRQILGQKVEFLVSFYNNEISEKSEIFDDQFSVERPDGSNFTLKIRSTKLEDSAMYFCASSGDLPGTGELFFGEGSRLTVL.

This clonotype was counted a few times. The genes are TRBV5-1 and TRBJ2-4, with TRBD2 as a possible D gene (5 bases). The CDR3 is 16 amino acids. Germline values: CDR1 SGHRS, CDR2 YFSETQ. V was trimmed by 0 bases and J by 0 bases, leaving 10 bases between them. The CDR3 sequence is CASSLDTGLAKNIQYF. CDR3 nucleotide sequence: TGCGCCAGCAGCTTGGACACTGGACTAGCCAAAAACATTCAGTACTTC.

Only a few counts were recorded for this clonotype. The CDR3 region is CSAPPTGGAGTQYF. The CDR3 DNA is TGCAGTGCACCTCCGACAGGGGGTGCGGGGACCCAGTACTTC. The V gene is TRBV20-1, the J gene TRBJ2-5, with 9 bases that match TRBD1. V lost 6 bases to trimming and J lost 7 bases; unmatched junction nucleotides: 12. The CDR3 spans 14 residues. Looked up from germline, CDR1 is DFQATT and CDR2 is SNEGSKA (reference sequence).

The chain links TRBV7-8 to TRBJ2-3; a weak D match, TRBD1 (6 bases). Trimming removed 4 bases from V and 2 bases from J, with 13 bases in between. The CDR3 loop spans 15 amino acids. Germline V gene lookup returns CDR1 SGHVS and CDR2 FQNEAQ. This CDR3 reads CASSSTVGATDTQYF. The CDR3 DNA is TGTGCCAGCAGCTCAACAGTGGGGGCCACAGATACGCAGTATTTT.

This clonotype was recorded a few times. This chain links TRBV6-2 or TRBV6-3 with TRBJ2-1, with 8 bases lining up with TRBD2. This CDR3 contains 19 residues. CDR1 is MNHEY and CDR2 is SVGEGT in the germline V gene. After removal of 4 bases from V and 5 bases from J, the junction contained 19 bases not matched to a gene. CDR3 coding DNA: TGTGCCAGCAGTTTCGAGGCAAAACGGGGTTCACTAGCGGACAATGAGCAGTTCTTC. Its translation is CASSFEAKRGSLADNEQFF.

The chain employs TRBV29-1 and TRBJ1-2; the D is unclear. Germline V gives CDR1 SQVTM, CDR2 ANQGSEA. Trimming took off 3 bases at V and 3 bases at J, with 11 bases between the two ends. This CDR3 contains 13 residues. CDR3 DNA sequence: TGCAGCGTTGATGGAGGACGGGACTATGGCTACACCTTC. Protein sequence: CSVDGGRDYGYTF.

A few counts support this clonotype. V and J are TRBV19 and TRBJ1-4; 7 bases are a match to TRBD1. Germline lookup yields CDR1 LNHDA and CDR2 SQIVND (reference sequence). The ends lost 5 bases at V and 4 bases at J; junction bases unmatched: 4. The CDR3 length is 14 residues. CDR3 sequence reads: CASSLGQVNEKLFF. DNA of the CDR3: TGTGCCAGTAGTCTTGGACAGGTTAATGAAAAACTGTTTTTT.

This clonotype was seen a few times. The chain combines TRBV20-1 with TRBJ2-1; the D is unclear. V lost 1 base and J 1 base, leaving 8 bases between the germline ends. The CDR3 is made up of 14 amino acids. CDR1 DFQATT and CDR2 SNEGSKA come from the germline V gene (reference sequence). The chain's CDR3 is CSARGGPSYNEQFF. The DNA for the CDR3 is TGCAGTGCTAGAGGCGGACCGTCCTACAATGAGCAGTTCTTC.

The table lists this clonotype with many counts. The chain carries TRBV3-1 and TRBJ2-2; maybe TRBD2 (5 bases). CDR3 length: 14 residues. Germline loops: CDR1 LGHDT, CDR2 YNNKEL (reference sequence). With 1 base removed from V and 5 bases from J, the gap between germline ends came to 8 bases. The CDR3 coding sequence is TGTGCCAGCAGCCAAGGCACGGGGACCGGGGAGCTGTTTTTT. Amino acid sequence: CASSQGTGTGELFF.

This chain connects TRBV29-1 to TRBJ2-2; TRBD2 aligns across 9 bases. Germline trimming cut 5 bases from V and 1 base from J; bases unmatched to any gene: 2. CDR3 size: 14 residues. Germline V gene sequence: CDR1 SQVTM, CDR2 ANQGSEA. The chain's CDR3 is CSVQTSGNTGELFF. In DNA form, the CDR3 reads TGCAGCGTTCAGACTAGCGGGAACACCGGGGAGCTGTTTTTT.

In regard to this clonotype: A junction boundary mismatches the germline segment, possibly from a read error. This chain uses TRBV7-2 with TRBJ2-1; 8 nucleotides line up with TRBD1. Germline lookup yields CDR1 SGHTA and CDR2 FQGNSA. The CDR3 sequence is 11 residues long. Here the CDR3 reads CASSLGQGFVF. DNA for the CDR3: TGTGCCAGCAGTCTAGGACAGGGCTTTGTCTTC.

This chain joins TRBV20-1 and TRBJ1-4; D may be TRBD1 (5 bases). CDR3 size: 13 residues. Germline values: CDR1 DFQATT, CDR2 SNEGSKA (reference sequence). V was cut by 6 bases and J by 8 bases, with 16 bases left in between. CDR3 sequence: CSATDTWEEKLFF. In nucleotides, the CDR3 is TGCAGTGCAACGGACACCTGGGAAGAAAAACTGTTTTTT.

This sequence joins TRBV18 and TRBJ1-1; D gene ambiguous. The length of the CDR3 is 14 residues. The germline V gene encodes CDR1 KGHSH and CDR2 LQKENI. V was shortened by 0 bases and J by 11 bases, with 16 bases between the two germline ends. The CDR3 region has the DNA TGTGCCAGCTCACCACCTAGCGGAGTCAATCCTGCTTTCTTT. Its translation is CASSPPSGVNPAFF.

The rearrangement joins TRBV7-2 to TRBJ2-1; no firm D call. The CDR3 contains 16 residues. Trimming took off 5 bases at V and 0 bases at J, with 14 bases between the two ends. Germline-derived CDR1 and CDR2 are SGHTA and FQGNSA. The DNA for the CDR3 is TGTGCCAGCAGCCCCCCGGGTAAGAGCTCCTACAATGAGCAGTTCTTC. Its protein is CASSPPGKSSYNEQFF. The full variable domain, with the rest looked up from reference TRBV7-2 and TRBJ2-1, is GAGVSQSPSNKVTEKGKDVELRCDPISGHTALYWYRQSLGQGLEFLIYFQGNSAPDKSGLPSDRFSAERTGGSVSTLTIQRTQQEDSAVYLCASSPPGKSSYNEQFFGPGTRLTVL.

This clonotype was found a few times. J is TRBJ1-2 and V is TRBV20-1; D not certain. The germline V gene encodes CDR1 DFQATT and CDR2 SNEGSKA (reference sequence). The CDR3 has 18 amino acids. V dropped 3 bases and J dropped 2 bases, with 25 bases sitting between them. The CDR3 DNA sequence: TGCAGTGCTAGTCGGTACGGGAAATTCTTGCTGGGGAACTATGGCTACACCTTC. Its protein is CSASRYGKFLLGNYGYTF.

This rearrangement joins TRBV10-3 to TRBJ2-3; D gene unclear. The CDR3 has 13 amino acids. Per germline, CDR1 ENHRY and CDR2 SYGVKD. The V and J ends lost 4 bases and 2 bases respectively, with 7 bases between them. The CDR3 loop reads CAISAVATDTQYF. CDR3 sequence (DNA): TGTGCCATCAGTGCGGTCGCCACAGATACGCAGTATTTT.

The gene calls are TRBV18 and TRBJ2-1; D may be TRBD1 (6 bases). The germline CDR1 and CDR2 sequences are KGHSH and LQKENI. This CDR3 contains 15 residues. The V end was cut by 2 bases, the J end by 6 bases, with 14 bases between. In DNA form, the CDR3 reads TGTGCCAGCTCACCAGGGATCCAAGGGGGCAATGAGCAGTTCTTC. Protein product: CASSPGIQGGNEQFF.

In this sample, this clonotype turned up a few times. The genes are TRBV7-2 and TRBJ1-1; D gene unclear. Germline CDR1 is SGHTA and CDR2 is FQGNSA. V lost 6 bases, J lost 0 bases, and 8 bases lay in between. This CDR3 spans 13 amino acids. The CDR3 DNA sequence: TGTGCCAGCAGACTACTCCTGAACACTGAAGCTTTCTTT. As protein: CASRLLLNTEAFF.

Ten or more counts support this clonotype. An end of the junction does not agree with germline; a read error may underlie this. The chain employs TRBV5-1 and TRBJ2-1, with D uncertain. Germline V gene lookup returns CDR1 SGHRS and CDR2 YFSETQ. This CDR3 has 11 residues. CDR3 region: CASSLDFEQFF. As DNA, the CDR3 is TGTGCCAGCAGCTTAGATTTTGAGCAGTTCTTC.